These 19 T cell receptor beta chains were sequenced from one sample in a study of cytomegalovirus exposure and HLA in healthy donors. Primers: 60 Vbeta forward and 13 Jbeta reverse. Generated by immunoSEQ multiplex PCR, the TCRdb table keeps only in-frame clones and is missing some. The data contain over 200,000 clones, around 79% of them seen just once; the ten biggest clones take up 1.5% to 2%. The sample comprised PBMCs. Source of these receptors: a male donor in good health and CMV-seronegative.

V and J are TRBV9 and TRBJ2-7; the D gene is possibly TRBD2 (6 bases). The germline V and J ends were trimmed by 4 bases and 2 bases, with 19 bases remaining between them. This CDR3 contains 16 residues. CDR1 is SGDLS, CDR2 YYNGEE, per germline. CDR3 sequence (DNA): TGTGCCAGCAGCCCCATGGGGGGAGGATGGCCCTACGAGCAGTACTTC. Protein sequence: CASSPMGGGWPYEQYF.

This clone was counted once. The chain couples TRBV5-1 to TRBJ2-7; TRBD2 matches 7 bases. V lost 0 bases, J lost 3 bases, and 3 bases stayed unmatched. In germline, CDR1 is SGHRS, CDR2 YFSETQ. The CDR3 extends over 14 amino acids. The CDR3 coding sequence is TGCGCCAGCAGCTTGGTTGGGGGGGGCTACGAGCAGTACTTC. Amino acid sequence: CASSLVGGGYEQYF.

The rearrangement joins TRBV15 to TRBJ1-4; tentative D call: TRBD1 (6 bases). This CDR3 has 16 amino acids. Germline V gene data show CDR1 as LNHNV and CDR2 as YYDKDF (reference sequence). The germline V and J ends were trimmed by 8 bases and 4 bases, with 20 bases remaining between them. This chain's CDR3 is CATSPISGEFNEKLFF. The CDR3 DNA is TGTGCCACCTCGCCTATCTCAGGGGAATTTAATGAAAAACTGTTTTTT.

Of note for this clone: Compared with germline, one end of the junction differs, possibly owing to a read error. The rearrangement links TRBV5-1 to TRBJ2-7; D may be TRBD2 (6 bases). Per germline, CDR1 SGHRS and CDR2 YFSETQ. The CDR3 has 14 amino acids. CDR3 residues: CASSLAGRMYGQYF. The CDR3 coding sequence is TGCGCCAGCAGCTTGGCGGGGAGGATGTACGGGCAGTACTTC.

CDR3: CASSVIVGLASYEQYF. The CDR3 nucleotides read TGTGCCAGCAGCGTGATCGTAGGACTAGCGTCCTACGAGCAGTACTTC. The rearrangement uses TRBV7-9 and TRBJ2-7; 9 bases are a match to TRBD2. V gave up 5 bases and J gave up 1 base; unmatched junction bases: 9. CDR1 is SEHNR, CDR2 FQNEAQ, per germline (reference sequence). This CDR3 comprises 16 residues.

This chain uses TRBV9 with TRBJ2-7, with D unresolved. The CDR3 consists of 14 residues. Per the germline V gene, CDR1 is SGDLS and CDR2 is YYNGEE. The V end lost 4 bases, the J end lost 0 bases, and 11 bases lay between the germline ends. DNA for the CDR3: TGTGCCAGCAGCTTAGTGGGCAGCTCCTACGAGCAGTACTTC. The encoded protein is CASSLVGSSYEQYF. Based on the CDR3 plus reference TRBV9 and TRBJ2-7, the full variable domain is DSGVTQTPKHLITATGQRVTLRCSPRSGDLSVYWYQQSLDQGLQFLIQYYNGEERAKGNILERFSAQQFPDLHSELNLSSLELGDSALYFCASSLVGSSYEQYFGPGTRLTVT.

The rearrangement uses TRBV11-2 and TRBJ2-7, with 10 bases aligning to TRBD2. This CDR3 contains 15 residues. The V gene end was trimmed by 5 bases and the J gene end by 5 bases; junction bases not matched to a gene: 9. Germline V gene sequence: CDR1 SGHAT, CDR2 FQNNGV. This CDR3 is CASSPRERGGNEQYF. The CDR3, as DNA: TGTGCCAGCAGCCCCAGGGAGCGGGGGGGGAACGAGCAGTACTTC.

This clone appeared a single time. V and J are TRBV30 and TRBJ2-7; D not certain. Trimming stripped 1 base from V and 3 bases from J, with 10 bases between. Germline CDR1 GTSNPN, CDR2 SVGIG (reference sequence). There are 13 residues in the CDR3. CDR3 loop: CAWSGELYYEQYF. The CDR3 bases are TGTGCCTGGAGTGGAGAGTTGTACTACGAGCAGTACTTC. Variable domain in full (rest from reference TRBV30 and TRBJ2-7): SQTIHQWPATLVQPVGSPLSLECTVEGTSNPNLYWYRQAAGRGLQLLFYSVGIGQISSEVPQNLSASRPQDRQFILSSKKLLLSDSGFYLCAWSGELYYEQYFGPGTRLTVT.

This clone was found a few times. In DNA, the CDR3 is TGTGCCAGCAGCAAAAGGGGCGGCGAGCAGTTCTTC. Its translation: CASSKRGGEQFF. The rearrangement links TRBV21-1 to TRBJ2-1; the table names TRBD1, a call not compared with the DNA. TRBV21-1 is a pseudogene locus. This CDR3 contains 12 residues.

The V gene is TRBV28, the J gene TRBJ1-5; possibly TRBD1 for D (6 bases). The V gene lost 6 bases and the J gene lost 5 bases, with 14 bases spanning the gap. CDR1 and CDR2 (germline): MDHEN, SYDVKM. The CDR3 consists of 14 residues. CDR3 DNA sequence: TGTGCCAGCAGCCCAGGACAGTCTTATCAGCCCCAGCATTTT. Translation gives CASSPGQSYQPQHF. Combining the CDR3 with reference TRBV28 and TRBJ1-5 gives the whole variable domain DVKVTQSSRYLVKRTGEKVFLECVQDMDHENMFWYRQDPGLGLRLIYFSYDVKMKEKGDIPEGYSVSREKKERFSLILESASTNQTSMYLCASSPGQSYQPQHFGDGTRLSIL.

CDR3 in DNA: TGTGCCAGCAGTTGGGACAGGGGCTCCTACGAGCAGTACTTC. It translates to CASSWDRGSYEQYF. V gene TRBV6-5 combines with J gene TRBJ2-7; TRBD1 aligns across 10 bases. V shed 4 bases, J shed 0 bases, and the junction held 0 bases outside the gene matches. This CDR3 comprises 14 residues. The germline gives CDR1 MNHEY, CDR2 SVGAGI.

The chain uses TRBV18 and TRBJ1-2, with 9 bases matching TRBD1. The CDR3 is made up of 16 amino acids. CDR1 KGHSH and CDR2 LQKENI come from the germline V gene. V shed 2 bases and J 3 bases; nucleotides not matched to a gene: 7. The chain's CDR3 is CASSPKQQGADYGYTF. The CDR3 region has the DNA TGTGCCAGCTCACCAAAACAACAGGGGGCTGACTATGGCTACACCTTC.

V and J are TRBV28 and TRBJ2-7; TRBD1 matches at 10 bases. There are 14 residues in the CDR3. Germline CDR1 and CDR2: MDHEN and SYDVKM. The junction had 7 bases not matched to a gene; V was cut back by 5 bases and J by 6 bases. CDR3 nucleotide sequence: TGTGCCAGCAGTCCTCGGACAGGGGGGTTCGAGCAGTACTTC. Translation: CASSPRTGGFEQYF.

The rearrangement joins TRBV4-2 to TRBJ1-6; 10 bases are a match to TRBD1. Germline V gives CDR1 LGHNA, CDR2 YNFKEQ. CDR3 length: 15 residues. V was pared by 3 bases and J by 10 bases, with 6 bases of the junction left unmatched. The DNA for the CDR3 is TGTGCCAGCAGCCAGCTGGGGGACAGGGGCTCACCCCTCCACTTT. It is translated as CASSQLGDRGSPLHF.

This clone was seen only a few times. The J gene is TRBJ2-5, the V gene TRBV11-3, with D perhaps matching TRBD2 (7 bases). The CDR3 is 13 amino acids. With 4 bases removed from V and 5 bases from J, the gap between germline ends came to 11 bases. Germline V gives CDR1 SGHNT, CDR2 YENEEA. CDR3 coding DNA: TGTGCCAGCAGCTCGGGGGGCTTCGAGACCCAGTACTTC. This translates into CASSSGGFETQYF.

The V call is TRBV4-1, the J call TRBJ1-1, with D unclear. Germline lookup yields CDR1 MGHRA and CDR2 YSYEKL. The CDR3 is made up of 12 amino acids. V was clipped by 5 bases and J by 10 bases, with 14 bases between them. The CDR3 nucleotides read TGCGCCAGCAGCTCCGGGATAGAGATAGCTTTCTTT. It codes for CASSSGIEIAFF.

This chain links TRBV29-1 with TRBJ2-7; D uncertain. Deletions cut 5 bases from V and 6 bases from J, with 17 bases between. This CDR3 region has 13 residues. Germline CDR1 SQVTM, CDR2 ANQGSEA. CDR3 in amino acids: CSVRSPPGVEQYF. In nucleotides, the CDR3 is TGCAGCGTTCGAAGCCCGCCCGGTGTCGAGCAGTACTTC.

This chain joins TRBV18 and TRBJ1-2; 8 bases match TRBD1. J was trimmed by 2 bases and V by 4 bases; bases with no gene match: 6. Germline V CDR1 and CDR2: KGHSH, LQKENI. This CDR3 region has 15 residues. This chain's CDR3 is CASSLDTGGNYGYTF. In DNA form, the CDR3 reads TGTGCCAGCTCACTCGACACAGGGGGAAACTATGGCTACACCTTC.

This clone occurred a few times. The J gene is TRBJ2-1, the V gene TRBV4-3, with D perhaps TRBD2 (6 bases). The CDR3 extends over 15 amino acids. Germline CDR1 is LGHNA and CDR2 is YSLEER. V lost 0 bases, J lost 4 bases, and 10 bases lay in between. CDR3: CASSQEWGGYNEQFF. CDR3 nucleotides: TGCGCCAGCAGCCAAGAATGGGGAGGATACAATGAGCAGTTCTTC.